The rows below give T cell receptor beta chains drawn from one sample of a study of CD4 T cells in relation to SARS-CoV-2 and coronaviruses. Libraries were prepared by immunoSEQ multiplex PCR; TCRdb keeps only in-frame clonotypes and omits some of them. The table has about 18,000 clones, roughly 77% seen once. These TCRs are of unknown antigen specificity. The sample was CD4+ T cells from PBMCs, cultured in vitro. The origin of the receptors is a human donor in good health. Both conserved end residues are part of each CDR3. D genes are given only for firm matches. Not all rows give a size; the values are once, few, many and, for expanded clones, a class.

clone_size j_call d_call v_call cdr3_aa cdr3_nt
- TRBJ1-2 - TRBV7-9 CASSVLTGAYGYTF TGTGCCAGCAGCGTACTGACAGGAGCCTATGGCTACACCTTC
- TRBJ1-4 - TRBV20-1 CSAGQEKLFF TGCAGTGCCGGGCAGGAAAAACTGTTTTTT
- TRBJ1-5 - TRBV18 CASSPGSDSNQPQHF TGTGCCAGCTCACCAGGGAGTGATAGCAATCAGCCCCAGCATTTT
few TRBJ1-1 - TRBV21-1 CASSKKGVWIEAFF TGTGCCAGCAGCAAAAAAGGAGTCTGGATTGAAGCTTTCTTT
- TRBJ1-5 TRBD1 TRBV7-9 CASSLSTGENQPQHF TGTGCCAGCAGCTTATCGACAGGGGAGAATCAGCCCCAGCATTTT
- TRBJ1-2 TRBD1 TRBV5-1 CASSLTTTGGNTYGYTF TGCGCCAGCAGCTTGACAACGACAGGGGGCAATACCTATGGCTACACCTTC
- TRBJ2-7 TRBD2 TRBV28 CASSFSPTSGTAYEQYF TGTGCCAGCAGTTTTTCCCCGACTAGCGGGACAGCCTACGAGCAGTACTTC
- TRBJ2-1 - TRBV6-4 CASSSDTDNNEQFF TGTGCCAGCAGTAGTGACACCGACAACAATGAGCAGTTCTTC
- TRBJ1-4 - TRBV6-5 CASSYSQRNEKLFF TGTGCCAGCAGTTACTCCCAGCGTAATGAAAAACTGTTTTTT
- TRBJ2-7 TRBD2 TRBV11-2 CASSPSFSGGYEQYF TGTGCCAGCAGCCCCTCTTTTAGCGGGGGCTACGAGCAGTACTTC
- TRBJ2-1 - TRBV12-3/TRBV12-4 CASSHRDNEQFF TGTGCCAGCAGTCACCGGGACAATGAGCAGTTCTTC
- TRBJ2-3 TRBD2 TRBV9 CASSAGGSRTDTQYF TGTGCCAGCAGCGCGGGGGGGTCCCGCACAGATACGCAGTATTTT
- TRBJ2-7 - TRBV29-1 CSVSTQGDEQYF TGCAGCGTCAGCACACAGGGTGACGAGCAGTACTTC
- TRBJ2-7 - TRBV27 CASSLEGGTYEQYF TGTGCCAGCAGTTTAGAGGGAGGAACCTACGAGCAGTACTTC
once TRBJ2-7 - TRBV5-4 CASSFQQGTYEQYF TGTGCCAGCAGCTTCCAACAGGGCACCTACGAGCAGTACTTC
- TRBJ2-2 - TRBV3-1/TRBV3-2 CASTSLANTGELFF TGTGCCAGCACTTCACTAGCGAACACCGGGGAGCTGTTTTTT